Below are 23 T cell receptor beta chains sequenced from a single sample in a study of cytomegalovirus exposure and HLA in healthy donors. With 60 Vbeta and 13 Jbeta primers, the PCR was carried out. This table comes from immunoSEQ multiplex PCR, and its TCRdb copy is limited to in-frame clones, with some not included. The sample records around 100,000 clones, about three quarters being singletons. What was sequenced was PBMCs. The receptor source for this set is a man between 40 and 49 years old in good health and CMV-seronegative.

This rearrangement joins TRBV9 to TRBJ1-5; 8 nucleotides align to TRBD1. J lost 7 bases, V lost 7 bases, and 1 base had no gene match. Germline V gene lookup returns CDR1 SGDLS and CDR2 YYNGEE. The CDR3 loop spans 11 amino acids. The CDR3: CASGQGQPQHF. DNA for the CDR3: TGTGCCAGCGGACAGGGACAGCCCCAGCATTTT. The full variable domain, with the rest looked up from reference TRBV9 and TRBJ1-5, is DSGVTQTPKHLITATGQRVTLRCSPRSGDLSVYWYQQSLDQGLQFLIQYYNGEERAKGNILERFSAQQFPDLHSELNLSSLELGDSALYFCASGQGQPQHFGDGTRLSIL.

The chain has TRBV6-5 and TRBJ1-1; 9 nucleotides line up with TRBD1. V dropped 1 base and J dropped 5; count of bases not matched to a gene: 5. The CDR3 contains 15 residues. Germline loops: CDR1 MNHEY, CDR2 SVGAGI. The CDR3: CASSYLTTGGTEAFF. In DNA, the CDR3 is TGTGCCAGCAGTTACTTAACGACAGGGGGGACTGAAGCTTTCTTT.

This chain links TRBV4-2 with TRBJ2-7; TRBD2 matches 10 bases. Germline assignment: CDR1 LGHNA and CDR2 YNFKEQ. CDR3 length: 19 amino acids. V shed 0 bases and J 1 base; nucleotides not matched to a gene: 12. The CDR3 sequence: CASSQERLAGAEMSYEQYF. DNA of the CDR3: TGTGCCAGCAGCCAAGAACGGCTAGCGGGGGCCGAAATGTCCTACGAGCAGTACTTC.

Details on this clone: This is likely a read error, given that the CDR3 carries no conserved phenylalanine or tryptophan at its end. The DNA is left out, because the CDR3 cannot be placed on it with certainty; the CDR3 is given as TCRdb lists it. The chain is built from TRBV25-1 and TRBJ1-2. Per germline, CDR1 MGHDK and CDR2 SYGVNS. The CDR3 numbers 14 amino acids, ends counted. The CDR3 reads CASSGGGSGYGYTV.

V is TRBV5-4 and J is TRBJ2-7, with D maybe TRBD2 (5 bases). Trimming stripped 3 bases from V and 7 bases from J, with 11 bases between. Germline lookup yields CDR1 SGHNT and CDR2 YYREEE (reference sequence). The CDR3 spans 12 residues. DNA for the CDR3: TGTGCCAGCAGCTCCGGGAACGGGGAGCAGTACTTC. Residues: CASSSGNGEQYF.

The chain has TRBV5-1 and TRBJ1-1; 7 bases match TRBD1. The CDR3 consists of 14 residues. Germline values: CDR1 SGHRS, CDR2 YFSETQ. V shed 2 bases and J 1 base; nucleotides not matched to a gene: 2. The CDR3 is CASSFDRANTEAFF. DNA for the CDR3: TGCGCCAGCAGCTTTGACAGGGCGAACACTGAAGCTTTCTTT.

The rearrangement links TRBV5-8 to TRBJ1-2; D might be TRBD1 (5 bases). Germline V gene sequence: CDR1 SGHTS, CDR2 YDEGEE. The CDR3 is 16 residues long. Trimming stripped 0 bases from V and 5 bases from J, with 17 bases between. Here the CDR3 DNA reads TGTGCCAGCAGCTTGGGGTTGGCAGGGAGGAGGTATGGCTACACCTTC. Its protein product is CASSLGLAGRRYGYTF.

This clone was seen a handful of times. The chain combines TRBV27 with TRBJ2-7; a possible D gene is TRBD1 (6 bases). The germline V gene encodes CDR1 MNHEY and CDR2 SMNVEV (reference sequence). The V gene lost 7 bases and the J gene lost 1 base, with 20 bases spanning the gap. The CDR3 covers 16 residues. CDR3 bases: TGTGCCAGCAAACGCACCTCTGCCGACAGGTCCTACGAGCAGTACTTC. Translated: CASKRTSADRSYEQYF.

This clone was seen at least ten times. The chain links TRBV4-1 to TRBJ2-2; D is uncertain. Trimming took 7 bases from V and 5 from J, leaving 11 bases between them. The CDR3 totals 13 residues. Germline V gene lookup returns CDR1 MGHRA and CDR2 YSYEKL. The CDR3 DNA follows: TGCGCCAGCATACTGTTGGAGACCGGGGAGCTGTTTTTT. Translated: CASILLETGELFF.

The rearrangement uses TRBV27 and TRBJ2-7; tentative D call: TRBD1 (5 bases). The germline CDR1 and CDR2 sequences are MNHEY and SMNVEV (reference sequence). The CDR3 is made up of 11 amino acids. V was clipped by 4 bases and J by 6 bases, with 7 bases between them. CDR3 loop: CASSWGVEQYF. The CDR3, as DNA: TGTGCCAGCAGTTGGGGCGTCGAGCAGTACTTC.

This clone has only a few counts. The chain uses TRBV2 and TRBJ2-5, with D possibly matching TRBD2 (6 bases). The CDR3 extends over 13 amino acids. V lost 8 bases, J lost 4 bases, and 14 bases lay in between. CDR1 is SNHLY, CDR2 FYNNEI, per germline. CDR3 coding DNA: TGTGCCAGCCTGGGGGGTTGGGGAGAGACCCAGTACTTC. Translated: CASLGGWGETQYF.

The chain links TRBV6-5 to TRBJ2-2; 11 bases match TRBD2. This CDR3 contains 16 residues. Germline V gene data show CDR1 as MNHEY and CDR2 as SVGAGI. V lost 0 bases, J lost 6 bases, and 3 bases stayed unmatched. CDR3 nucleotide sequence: TGTGCCAGCAGTTACTCGCTAGCGGGGGGCCCCGGGGAGCTGTTTTTT. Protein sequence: CASSYSLAGGPGELFF.

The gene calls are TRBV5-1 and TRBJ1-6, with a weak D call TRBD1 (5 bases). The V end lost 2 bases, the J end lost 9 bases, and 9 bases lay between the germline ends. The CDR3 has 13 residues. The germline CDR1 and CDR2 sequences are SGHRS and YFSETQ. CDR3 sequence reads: CASSFRVGSPLHF. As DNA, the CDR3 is TGCGCCAGCAGCTTCAGGGTCGGTTCACCCCTCCACTTT.

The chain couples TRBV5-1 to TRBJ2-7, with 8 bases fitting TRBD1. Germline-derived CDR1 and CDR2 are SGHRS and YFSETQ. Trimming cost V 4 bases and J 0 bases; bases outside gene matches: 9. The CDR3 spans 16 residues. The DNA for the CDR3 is TGCGCCAGCAGCCCCTGGACAGGGCGGACCTCCTACGAGCAGTACTTC. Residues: CASSPWTGRTSYEQYF.

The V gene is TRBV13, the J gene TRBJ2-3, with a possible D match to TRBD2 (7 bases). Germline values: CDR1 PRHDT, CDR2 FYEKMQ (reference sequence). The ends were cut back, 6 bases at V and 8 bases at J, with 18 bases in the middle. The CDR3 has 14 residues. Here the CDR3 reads CASSQGGGQGTQYF. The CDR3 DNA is TGTGCCAGCAGTCAAGGGGGGGGGCAAGGTACGCAGTATTTT.

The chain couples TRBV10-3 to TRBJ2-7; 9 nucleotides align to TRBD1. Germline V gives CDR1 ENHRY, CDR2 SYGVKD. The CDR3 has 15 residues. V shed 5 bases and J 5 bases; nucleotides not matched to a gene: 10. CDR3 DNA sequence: TGTGCCATCAGTCTAACCGGGACAGGGAATCACGAGCAGTACTTC. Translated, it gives CAISLTGTGNHEQYF.

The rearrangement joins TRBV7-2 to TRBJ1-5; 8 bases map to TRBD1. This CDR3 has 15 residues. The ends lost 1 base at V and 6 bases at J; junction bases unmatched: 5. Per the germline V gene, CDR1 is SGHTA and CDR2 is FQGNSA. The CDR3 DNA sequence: TGTGCCAGCAGCTTAGTTCAGGGGGCCTTTCAGCCCCAGCATTTT. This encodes CASSLVQGAFQPQHF. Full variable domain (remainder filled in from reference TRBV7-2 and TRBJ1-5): GAGVSQSPSNKVTEKGKDVELRCDPISGHTALYWYRQSLGQGLEFLIYFQGNSAPDKSGLPSDRFSAERTGGSVSTLTIQRTQQEDSAVYLCASSLVQGAFQPQHFGDGTRLSIL.

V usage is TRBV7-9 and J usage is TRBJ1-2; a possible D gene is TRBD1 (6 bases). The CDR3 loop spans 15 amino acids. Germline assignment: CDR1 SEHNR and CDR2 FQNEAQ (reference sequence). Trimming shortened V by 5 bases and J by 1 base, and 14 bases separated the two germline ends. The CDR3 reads CASSSSRTVNYGYTF. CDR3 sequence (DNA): TGTGCCAGCAGCAGCTCCAGGACAGTTAACTATGGCTACACCTTC. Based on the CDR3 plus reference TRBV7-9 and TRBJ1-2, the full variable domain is DTGVSQNPRHKITKRGQNVTFRCDPISEHNRLYWYRQTLGQGPEFLTYFQNEAQLEKSRLLSDRFSAERPKGSFSTLEIQRTEQGDSAMYLCASSSSRTVNYGYTFGSGTRLTVV.

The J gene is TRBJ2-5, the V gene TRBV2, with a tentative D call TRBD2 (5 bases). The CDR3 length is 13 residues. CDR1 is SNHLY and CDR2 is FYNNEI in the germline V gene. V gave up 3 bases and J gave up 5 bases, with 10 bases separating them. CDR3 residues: CASSEYRRETQYF. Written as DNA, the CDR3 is TGTGCCAGCAGTGAGTACCGGAGGGAGACCCAGTACTTC. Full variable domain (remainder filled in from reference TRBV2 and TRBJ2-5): EPEVTQTPSHQVTQMGQEVILRCVPISNHLYFYWYRQILGQKVEFLVSFYNNEISEKSEIFDDQFSVERPDGSNFTLKIRSTKLEDSAMYFCASSEYRRETQYFGPGTRLLVL.

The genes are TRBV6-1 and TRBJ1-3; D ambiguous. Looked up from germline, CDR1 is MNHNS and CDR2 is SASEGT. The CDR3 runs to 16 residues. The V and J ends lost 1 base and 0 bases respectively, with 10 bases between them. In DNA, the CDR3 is TGTGCCAGCAGTGAAGTTTTACAGTACTCTGGAAACACCATATATTTT. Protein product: CASSEVLQYSGNTIYF.

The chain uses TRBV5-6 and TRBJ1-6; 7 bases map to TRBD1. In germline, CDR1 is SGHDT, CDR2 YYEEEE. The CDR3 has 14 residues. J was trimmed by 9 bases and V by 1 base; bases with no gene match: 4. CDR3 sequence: CASSLWTGPSPLHF. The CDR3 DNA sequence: TGTGCCAGCAGCTTGTGGACAGGACCTTCACCCCTCCACTTT.

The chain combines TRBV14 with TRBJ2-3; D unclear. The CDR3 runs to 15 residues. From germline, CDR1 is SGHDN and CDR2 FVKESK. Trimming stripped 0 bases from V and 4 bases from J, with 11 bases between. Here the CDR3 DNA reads TGTGCCAGCAGCCAAGATTGGGCACGGTCAGATACGCAGTATTTT. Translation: CASSQDWARSDTQYF.

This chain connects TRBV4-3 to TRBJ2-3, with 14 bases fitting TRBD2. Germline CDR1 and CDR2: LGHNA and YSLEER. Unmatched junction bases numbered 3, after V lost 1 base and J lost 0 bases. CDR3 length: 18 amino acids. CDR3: CASSQGLAGGLSTDTQYF. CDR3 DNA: TGCGCCAGCAGCCAAGGACTAGCGGGGGGGCTTAGCACAGATACGCAGTATTTT.